A single sample gave rise to the 13 T cell receptor beta chains below, sequenced in a study of blood T cells in healthy people across ages. Through a sample-barcoded 5' primer and a J-beta primer mix, a second PCR was run for roughly 6 to 12 cycles. TCRdb ran MiXCR on the 5' RACE reads and lists one entry per CDR3 protein. The table lists fewer than 600,000 distinct CDR3 sequences, around 27% of them singletons, with 3% to 4% in the top ten. The same specimen was also included in a second study, on T cells of mothers and their children.

Sequenced input: blood. Receptor source: a boy between 2 and 10 years old in good health.

J is TRBJ2-7 and V is TRBV7-2; 9 positions agree with TRBD2. This CDR3 has 15 residues. With 6 bases clipped from V and 4 bases from J, the junction kept 10 bases outside the gene matches. Germline V CDR1 and CDR2: SGHTA, FQGNSA. CDR3 in amino acids: CASRLAGGDFYEQYF. The CDR3, as DNA: TGTGCCAGCAGATTGGCGGGGGGGGACTTTTACGAGCAGTACTTC. The full variable domain, its missing parts supplied by reference TRBV7-2 and TRBJ2-7, is GAGVSQSPSNKVTEKGKDVELRCDPISGHTALYWYRQSLGQGLEFLIYFQGNSAPDKSGLPSDRFSAERTGGSVSTLTIQRTQQEDSAVYLCASRLAGGDFYEQYFGPGTRLTVT.

This clonotype was seen a few times. The J gene is TRBJ1-5, the V gene TRBV10-3, with no clear D. V lost 6 bases and J 0 bases, leaving 12 bases between the germline ends. The V gene's germline CDR1 is ENHRY and CDR2 SYGVKD. The CDR3 runs to 15 residues. Here the CDR3 DNA reads TGTGCCATCAGCGCCGGAGATAATAGCAATCAGCCCCAGCATTTT. Translated: CAISAGDNSNQPQHF.

The chain recombines TRBV14 with TRBJ2-5; 8 nucleotides match TRBD2. Looked up from germline, CDR1 is SGHDN and CDR2 is FVKESK. Trimming at V came to 4 bases and at J to 6 bases, leaving 7 bases not matched to a gene. The CDR3 totals 14 residues. The CDR3, as DNA: TGTGCCAGCAGCCGTCGGGGGGGCCGGCAGACCCAGTACTTC. Translated, it gives CASSRRGGRQTQYF.

The sample holds a few counts of this clonotype. This chain connects TRBV12-3 or TRBV12-4 to TRBJ1-5, with 7 bases that match TRBD1. The CDR3 loop spans 15 amino acids. Trimming removed 1 base from V and 3 bases from J; junction bases left unmatched: 3. In DNA, the CDR3 is TGTGCCAGCAGTTTAGGGACAGGACTCAATCAGCCCCAGCATTTT. Translation: CASSLGTGLNQPQHF.

A few counts support this clonotype. This chain connects TRBV4-1 to TRBJ2-5, with D possibly TRBD2 on 5 matching bases. The J call may be incorrect, as the DNA end agrees better with TRBJ2-7. This CDR3 is 15 amino acids long. Germline V CDR1 and CDR2: MGHRA, YSYEKL. The chain's CDR3 is CASSHSGAGPYEQYF. In nucleotides, the CDR3 is TGCGCCAGCAGCCACTCGGGCGCGGGCCCCTACGAGCAGTACTTC.

The chain has TRBV7-6 and TRBJ2-7, with D tentatively TRBD2 (5 bases). Germline V gives CDR1 SGHVS, CDR2 FNYEAQ. The V end lost 2 bases, the J end lost 5 bases, and 16 bases lay between the germline ends. The CDR3 loop spans 15 amino acids. The CDR3 region is CASSLSFRDTHEQYF. As DNA, the CDR3 is TGTGCCAGCAGCTTATCGTTCCGGGATACCCACGAGCAGTACTTC.

The rearrangement uses TRBV20-1 and TRBJ2-4; 15 positions match TRBD2. V lost 6 bases to trimming and J lost 3 bases; unmatched junction nucleotides: 6. CDR1 DFQATT and CDR2 SNEGSKA come from the germline V gene (reference sequence). This CDR3 comprises 16 residues. CDR3 bases: TGCAGTGCCCCCGGACTAGCGGGGGGGTTCAAAAACATTCAGTACTTC. It codes for CSAPGLAGGFKNIQYF.

The rearrangement uses TRBV6-6 and TRBJ2-4; D is perhaps TRBD1 (5 bases). The germline V gene encodes CDR1 MNHNY and CDR2 SVGAGI (reference sequence). The CDR3 spans 14 residues. Trimming shortened V by 5 bases and J by 7 bases, and 15 bases separated the two germline ends. The CDR3 nucleotides read TGTGCCAGCAGTCCTGGTGTCTCAGGGAACATTCAGTACTTC. Its translation is CASSPGVSGNIQYF.

The V gene is TRBV20-1, the J gene TRBJ1-5, with 7 nucleotides matching TRBD1. The V and J ends lost 2 bases and 6 bases, in that order; junction bases with no gene match: 16. CDR3 size: 17 residues. Germline values: CDR1 DFQATT, CDR2 SNEGSKA (reference sequence). CDR3 sequence reads: CSARSDRALGPGQPQHF. The CDR3, as DNA: TGCAGTGCTAGAAGTGACAGGGCGTTAGGACCGGGTCAGCCCCAGCATTTT.

The chain links TRBV10-3 to TRBJ2-5; D perhaps matches TRBD2 (5 bases). The end of the DNA fits TRBJ2-1 better, so the J call may be wrong. Germline assignment: CDR1 ENHRY and CDR2 SYGVKD. This CDR3 contains 14 residues. The CDR3 reads CAISELKASGEQFF. The CDR3 coding sequence is TGTGCCATCAGTGAGTTGAAGGCGTCGGGGGAGCAGTTCTTC.

The V gene is TRBV6-2 or TRBV6-3, the J gene TRBJ2-1, with D possibly matching TRBD2 (6 bases). Trimming removed 0 bases at V and 0 bases at J, with 15 bases between. CDR1 and CDR2 from the germline V gene are MNHEY and SVGEGT. The CDR3 sequence is 18 residues long. DNA for the CDR3: TGTGCCAGCAGTTACTCGGGGTGGAGGGAGCTCTCCTACAATGAGCAGTTCTTC. This codes for CASSYSGWRELSYNEQFF.

This clonotype came up a few times. The chain combines TRBV12-3 or TRBV12-4 with TRBJ2-2, with unresolved D. The V gene lost 8 bases and the J gene lost 6 bases, with 16 bases spanning the gap. The CDR3 is 14 amino acids. The CDR3 is CASRFTPDAGELFF. The DNA of the CDR3 is TGTGCCAGCCGGTTTACCCCTGACGCCGGGGAGCTGTTTTTT.

The gene calls are TRBV7-9 and TRBJ2-2; D gene unclear. The CDR3 is made up of 16 amino acids. The V gene lost 5 bases and the J gene lost 2 bases, with 15 bases spanning the gap. Germline V gives CDR1 SEHNR, CDR2 FQNEAQ (reference sequence). CDR3 nucleotide sequence: TGTGCCAGCAGCCCCTTCAAGGGTGCCAACACCGGGGAGCTGTTTTTT. Its protein is CASSPFKGANTGELFF.